The TCR beta chain described here comes from a study of T cells in pancreatic ductal adenocarcinoma (TCRdb year 2017). Some background on the complete study: To learn about the adaptive T-cell response arising naturally, investigators profiled where tumor-infiltrating CD8+ T cells, together with suppressive cells, were located within resected pancreatic ductal adenocarcinoma, how abundant they were, and what qualities they showed.

Deletion took 5 bases off V and 4 bases off J, with a span of 8 bases between the germline ends. CDR1 and CDR2 are drawn from the germline V gene: SGHNT, YENEEA. Measured from the cysteine to the phenylalanine, the CDR3 is 12 residues long. Here the CDR3 DNA is all that survives: 36 bases in frame from base 1. Pancreatic ductal adenocarcinoma patients who had undergone surgery without neoadjuvant therapy were selected. Peripheral blood was collected in heparin tubes, and PBMCs were isolated by histopaque density gradient and cryopreserved in around 10% DMSO. Using the DNeasy Blood and Tissue Kit with Proteinase K and RNase treatment, genomic DNA was extracted from 6 or 7 PBMC and 9 flash-frozen tumor specimens. Remarks on this clone: This clone's antigen is unknown. It has no much larger one-base neighbor in the sample; base qualities were not kept.

Broader findings and caveats from the paper: Tumor versus blood clonality comparisons may be biased because tumors are enriched in CD45RO+ effector rather than naive T cells, biasing toward lower diversity. Because most pancreatic cancer patients present with inoperable disease, the resected cohort was biased toward the minority with early-stage disease. Blood samples had more total productive templates and approximately 8-fold more unique clonotypes than tumor samples. T-cell clonality did not differ significantly between tumor and blood, with mean clonality approximately 0.11 in tumors and less than 0.08 in blood.

TCR beta CDR3 regions were amplified from genomic DNA using the immunoSEQ hsTCRB kit. An Illumina HiSeq system was used for high-throughput TRB CDR3 sequencing. In the original analysis: The immunoSEQ software was used to analyze the sequencing reads, and any nonproductive sequences containing premature stops or frame-shifts were left out. Clonality of the repertoire was calculated as one minus Shannon entropy normalized by log2 of the number of unique productive sequences. The clones in this table, taken by TCRdb from immuneACCESS, are in-frame only. Not every clone is retained; where verified, under half of the shortfall comes from an unresolved V gene, and the cause of the rest is unknown. That table furnishes V, J and clone size, whereas the DNA furnished D and trimming. This sample comprises about 100,000 clones, over 90% of them detected only once. Jointly, the top ten make up around 3.2% of the sample.

Recombination connected TRBV11-3 to TRBJ2-5, and perhaps TRBD2 as D gene, on 6 matching bases. The source is a human donor with pancreatic ductal adenocarcinoma. Sequenced sample: PBMCs. The CDR3 region reads CASSSSGETQYF. The base sequence is TGTGCCAGCAGCAGTAGCGGAGAGACCCAGTACTTC.